This is a list of T cell receptor beta chains from one sample in a study of T cells after posttransplantation cyclophosphamide. Produced via immunoSEQ multiplex PCR; TCRdb's table is partial and in-frame only. The sample is made up of 30,000 to 35,000 clones, none counted only once. Specimen: PBMCs. These TCRs come from a woman in her 50s in good health and a related stem cell transplant donor. Each CDR3 is given with its conserved first and last residue. The order of the fields is J gene, D gene, V gene, clone size, CDR3 protein, CDR3 DNA. D genes are given only for firm matches. A clone size is listed for some rows: how often the clone was seen (once, few, many), or a class if it is expanded.

TRBJ1-5 TRBD1 TRBV19 many CASRALFGTGGLLEQPQHF TGTGCCAGTAGGGCGTTATTTGGGACAGGGGGCCTCCTGGAGCAGCCCCAGCATTTT
TRBJ2-6 . TRBV4-3 . CASSQGRQGLYSGANVLTF TGCGCCAGCAGCCAAGGCAGGCAGGGACTCTACTCTGGGGCCAACGTCCTGACTTTC
TRBJ1-1 . TRBV6-2/TRBV6-3 many CASSYSTGNTEAFF TGTGCCAGCAGTTATTCGACAGGGAACACTGAAGCTTTCTTT
TRBJ2-1 . TRBV6-5 many CASSLLGGGVQFF TGTGCCAGCAGCCTACTAGGGGGAGGAGTGCAGTTCTTC
TRBJ2-7 . TRBV7-9 many CASSPRGPRSYEQYF TGTGCCAGCAGCCCTCGAGGGCCCCGCTCCTACGAGCAGTACTTC
TRBJ1-1 . TRBV9 many CASSVATSGNTEAFF TGTGCCAGCAGCGTAGCTACGTCAGGGAACACTGAAGCTTTCTTT
TRBJ2-1 . TRBV6-4 many CASSLRAVRRNEQFF TGTGCCAGCAGCCTAAGGGCAGTACGAAGGAATGAGCAGTTCTTC
TRBJ1-5 . TRBV6-6 few CASSYPDRGSQPQHF TGTGCCAGCAGTTACCCAGACAGAGGCTCTCAGCCCCAGCATTTT
TRBJ1-2 . TRBV2 many CASSEWRGQDYGYTF TGTGCCAGCAGTGAATGGAGGGGCCAAGACTATGGCTACACCTTC
TRBJ1-1 TRBD1 TRBV27 many CASSFRGTANTEAFF TGTGCCAGCAGTTTTCGCGGGACAGCGAACACTGAAGCTTTCTTT
TRBJ2-1 TRBD1 TRBV28 many CASSHPGTGANEQFF TGTGCCAGCAGTCATCCAGGGACAGGGGCAAATGAGCAGTTCTTC
TRBJ2-2 . TRBV28 many CASVPRSRTGELFF TGTGCCAGCGTCCCCCGTAGTCGGACCGGGGAGCTGTTTTTT
TRBJ2-7 . TRBV7-6 few CASSLEPGPYEQYF TGTGCCAGCAGCTTAGAGCCAGGGCCCTACGAGCAGTACTTC
TRBJ2-1 TRBD2 TRBV12-3/TRBV12-4 many CASSWSGRAVNEQFF TGTGCCAGCAGTTGGAGCGGGAGGGCCGTAAATGAGCAGTTCTTC
TRBJ1-1 . TRBV6-5 many CASSYSAVNTEAFF TGTGCCAGCAGTTACTCTGCGGTGAACACTGAAGCTTTCTTT
TRBJ2-5 TRBD2 TRBV9 few CASSFSGRAAETQYF TGTGCCAGCAGCTTTAGCGGGAGGGCCGCAGAGACCCAGTACTTC
TRBJ1-1 . TRBV7-3 many CASSPFDRLYTEAFF TGTGCCAGCAGCCCGTTTGACAGGTTATACACTGAAGCTTTCTTT
TRBJ2-7 TRBD1 TRBV9 few CASSRLTGQGAYEQYF TGTGCCAGCAGCCGACTAACGGGACAGGGCGCCTACGAGCAGTACTTC
TRBJ1-2 TRBD1 TRBV5-1 many CASSPGTGIVGYGYTF TGCGCCAGCAGCCCCGGGACAGGAATCGTTGGCTATGGCTACACCTTC
TRBJ2-1 . TRBV9 many CASSVAVNPYNEQFF TGTGCCAGCAGCGTAGCAGTGAACCCCTACAATGAGCAGTTCTTC
TRBJ1-2 . TRBV7-2 many CASSWDTNYGYTF TGTGCCAGCAGCTGGGACACTAACTATGGCTACACCTTC
TRBJ2-1 TRBD1 TRBV5-1 many CASSPLGQGVYEQFF TGCGCCAGCAGCCCCCTCGGACAGGGAGTGTATGAGCAGTTCTTC
TRBJ1-5 TRBD1 TRBV7-8 few CASSLVGQALNQPQHF TGTGCCAGCAGCTTAGTTGGACAGGCCCTCAATCAGCCCCAGCATTTT
TRBJ1-2 . TRBV6-5 . CASSYGDSANYGYTF TGTGCCAGCAGTTACGGAGACAGCGCTAACTATGGCTACACCTTC
TRBJ1-5 . TRBV27 many CASSSLGDGQPQHF TGTGCCAGCAGTTCGTTAGGGGATGGGCAGCCCCAGCATTTT
TRBJ2-7 . TRBV30 . CAWSVRASEQYF TGTGCCTGGAGTGTTCGCGCCTCCGAGCAGTACTTC
TRBJ1-5 TRBD1 TRBV30 . CAWSPIDREGHQPQHF TGTGCCTGGAGTCCCATTGACAGGGAGGGACATCAGCCCCAGCATTTT
TRBJ1-2 . TRBV18 many CASSPHGPGEGDYGYTF TGTGCCAGCTCACCACACGGTCCAGGTGAAGGGGACTATGGCTACACCTTC
TRBJ2-7 TRBD1 TRBV7-2 many CASSPGTGGDEQYF TGTGCCAGCAGCCCCGGGACAGGGGGCGACGAGCAGTACTTC
TRBJ2-5 . TRBV7-3 . CASSSVGIGGAGETQYF TGTGCCAGCAGCTCAGTTGGGATAGGAGGGGCTGGAGAGACCCAGTACTTC
TRBJ1-1 TRBD1 TRBV30 many CAWSLQGGTEAFF TGTGCCTGGTCGTTACAGGGGGGCACTGAAGCTTTCTTT
TRBJ2-7 . TRBV15 many CATSRGRVGEQYF TGTGCCACCAGCAGAGGCAGGGTGGGCGAGCAGTACTTC
TRBJ1-3 . TRBV12-3/TRBV12-4 many CASSLRVIGNTIYF TGTGCCAGCAGTTTAAGGGTGATCGGAAACACCATATATTTT
TRBJ2-7 . TRBV14 many CASSQVAWIDEQYF TGTGCCAGCAGCCAAGTAGCGTGGATAGACGAGCAGTACTTC
TRBJ1-1 . TRBV30 many CAWSPGRGYTEAFF TGTGCCTGGAGTCCCGGAAGGGGGTACACTGAAGCTTTCTTT
TRBJ1-1 TRBD1 TRBV29-1 many CSVESDPGGRAFF TGCAGCGTTGAGTCCGATCCAGGGGGGAGAGCTTTCTTT
TRBJ1-1 TRBD1 TRBV5-1 many CASSSGQGGTEAFF TGCGCCAGCAGCTCGGGACAGGGGGGCACTGAAGCTTTCTTT
TRBJ1-1 TRBD1 TRBV10-3 many CAISDPYRGHLEAFF TGTGCCATCAGTGACCCGTACAGGGGGCACTTGGAAGCTTTCTTT
TRBJ2-7 . TRBV9 many CASSVGVQGFHEQYF TGTGCCAGCAGCGTAGGGGTGCAGGGGTTCCACGAGCAGTACTTC
TRBJ2-7 TRBD1 TRBV12-3/TRBV12-4 many CASGQGSYYEQYF TGTGCCAGCGGACAGGGTAGTTACTACGAGCAGTACTTC
TRBJ1-2 . TRBV28 . CASSFPAGGPYGYTF TGTGCCAGCAGTTTCCCCGCGGGGGGCCCCTATGGCTACACCTTC
TRBJ2-7 TRBD1 TRBV11-1 many CATSRDRGYEQYF TGTGCCACTTCCCGGGACAGGGGCTACGAGCAGTACTTC
TRBJ2-1 TRBD2 TRBV19 many CASTSFTSGSPYNEQFF TGTGCCAGTACCAGCTTCACTAGCGGGAGTCCCTACAATGAGCAGTTCTTC
TRBJ2-3 TRBD2 TRBV11-3 many CASSLGTSGQDTQYF TGTGCCAGCAGCTTAGGGACTAGCGGGCAAGATACGCAGTATTTT
TRBJ2-2 . TRBV7-3 many CASSFSGDTGELFF TGTGCCAGCAGCTTTTCAGGGGACACCGGGGAGCTGTTTTTT
TRBJ2-2 . TRBV6-1 many CASSDGQSLTGELFF TGTGCCAGCAGTGATGGGCAGAGCCTAACCGGGGAGCTGTTTTTT
TRBJ2-1 . TRBV5-4 many CASNRGTYNEQFF TGTGCCAGCAACCGTGGCACGTACAATGAGCAGTTCTTC
TRBJ2-3 TRBD2 TRBV28 . CASSSRLAGPTDTQYF TGTGCCAGCAGTTCCCGCCTAGCGGGACCGACAGATACGCAGTATTTT
TRBJ2-7 . TRBV20-1 few CSADTRYEQYF TGCAGTGCCGACACTAGATACGAGCAGTACTTC
TRBJ2-7 TRBD2 TRBV5-1 many CASSLGLAGDSYEQYF TGCGCCAGCAGCTTGGGACTAGCGGGAGATTCGTACGAGCAGTACTTC
TRBJ1-1 . TRBV29-1 few CSVVPLMNTEAFF TGCAGCGTTGTTCCGTTAATGAACACTGAAGCTTTCTTT
TRBJ1-2 TRBD1 TRBV5-1 many CASSFAGGDVDGYTF TGCGCCAGCAGCTTTGCAGGGGGCGATGTAGATGGCTACACCTTC
TRBJ2-1 . TRBV11-2 many CASSPGVSPNTEQFF TGTGCCAGCAGCCCCGGGGTATCGCCGAACACTGAGCAGTTCTTC
TRBJ1-5 TRBD1 TRBV18 many CASSPTGGSQHF TGTGCCAGCTCACCGACAGGGGGGTCCCAGCATTTT
TRBJ2-1 . TRBV5-1 many CASSLVWAGNEQFF TGCGCCAGCAGCTTGGTGTGGGCAGGGAATGAGCAGTTCTTC
TRBJ2-1 TRBD2 TRBV4-1 many CASSQGNIGLAGGEQFF TGCGCCAGCAGCCAAGGTAATATAGGGCTAGCGGGAGGTGAGCAGTTCTTC
TRBJ2-2 TRBD1 TRBV5-1 many CASSPGGAPYTGELFF TGCGCCAGCAGCCCAGGGGGCGCCCCGTACACCGGGGAGCTGTTTTTT
TRBJ1-2 TRBD1 TRBV29-1 . CSVVRTGGKVDGYTF TGCAGCGTTGTGCGGACAGGGGGAAAAGTGGATGGCTACACCTTC
TRBJ2-1 TRBD2 TRBV10-2 many CASEASGYNEQFF TGCGCCAGCGAGGCTAGCGGTTACAATGAGCAGTTCTTC